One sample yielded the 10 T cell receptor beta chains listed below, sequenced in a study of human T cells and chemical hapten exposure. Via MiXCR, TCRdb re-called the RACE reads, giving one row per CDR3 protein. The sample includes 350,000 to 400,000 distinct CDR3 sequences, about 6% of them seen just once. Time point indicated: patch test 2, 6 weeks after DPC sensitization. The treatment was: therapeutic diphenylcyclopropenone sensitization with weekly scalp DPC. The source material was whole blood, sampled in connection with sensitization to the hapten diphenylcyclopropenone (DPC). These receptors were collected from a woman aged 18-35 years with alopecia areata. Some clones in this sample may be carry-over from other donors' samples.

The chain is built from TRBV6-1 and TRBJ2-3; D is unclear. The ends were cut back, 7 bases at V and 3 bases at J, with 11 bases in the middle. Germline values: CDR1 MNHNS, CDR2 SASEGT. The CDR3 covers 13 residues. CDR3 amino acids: CASMTWGTDTQYF. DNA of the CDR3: TGTGCCAGCATGACCTGGGGTACAGATACGCAGTATTTT.

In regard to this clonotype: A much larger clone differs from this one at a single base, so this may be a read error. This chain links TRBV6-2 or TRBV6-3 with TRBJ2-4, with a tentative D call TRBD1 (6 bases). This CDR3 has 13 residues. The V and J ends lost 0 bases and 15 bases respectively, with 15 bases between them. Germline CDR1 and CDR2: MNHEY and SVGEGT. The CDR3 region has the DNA TGTGCCAGCAGTTACTCACAGGGCGGGTTTCTGTACTTC. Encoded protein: CASSYSQGGFLYF.

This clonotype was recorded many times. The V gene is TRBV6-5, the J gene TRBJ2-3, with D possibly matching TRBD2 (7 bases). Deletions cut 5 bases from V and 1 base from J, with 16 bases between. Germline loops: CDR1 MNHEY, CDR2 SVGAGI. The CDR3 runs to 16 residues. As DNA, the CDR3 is TGTGCCAGCAGTCCCGGGGGGCCGTATGGCACAGATACGCAGTATTTT. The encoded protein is CASSPGGPYGTDTQYF.

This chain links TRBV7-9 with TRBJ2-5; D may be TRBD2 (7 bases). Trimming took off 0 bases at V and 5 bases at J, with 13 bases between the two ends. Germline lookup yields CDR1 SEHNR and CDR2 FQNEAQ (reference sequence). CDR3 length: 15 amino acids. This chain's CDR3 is CASSLAGGRMETQYF. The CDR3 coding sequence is TGTGCCAGCAGCTTAGCGGGGGGGCGGATGGAGACCCAGTACTTC.

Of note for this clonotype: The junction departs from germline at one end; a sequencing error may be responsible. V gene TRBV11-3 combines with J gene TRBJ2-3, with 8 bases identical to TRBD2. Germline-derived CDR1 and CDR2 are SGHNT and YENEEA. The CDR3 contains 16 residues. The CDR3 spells CASSPGTSQIADPQYF. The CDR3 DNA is TGTGCCAGCAGCCCCGGGACTAGTCAAATAGCAGATCCGCAGTATTTT.

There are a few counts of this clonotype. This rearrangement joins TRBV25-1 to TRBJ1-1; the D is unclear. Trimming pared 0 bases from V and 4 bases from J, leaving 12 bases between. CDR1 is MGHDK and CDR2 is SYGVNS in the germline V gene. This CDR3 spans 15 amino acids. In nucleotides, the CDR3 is TGTGCCAGCAGTGAATATAAGGGTGGTGGCACTGAAGCTTTCTTT. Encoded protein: CASSEYKGGGTEAFF.

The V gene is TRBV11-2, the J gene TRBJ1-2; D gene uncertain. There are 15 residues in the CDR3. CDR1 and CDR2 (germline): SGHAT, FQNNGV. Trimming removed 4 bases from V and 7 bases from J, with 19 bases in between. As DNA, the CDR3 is TGTGCCAGCAGCTCCCCCCTAGACGGACTGAGTGGCTACACCTTC. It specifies CASSSPLDGLSGYTF.

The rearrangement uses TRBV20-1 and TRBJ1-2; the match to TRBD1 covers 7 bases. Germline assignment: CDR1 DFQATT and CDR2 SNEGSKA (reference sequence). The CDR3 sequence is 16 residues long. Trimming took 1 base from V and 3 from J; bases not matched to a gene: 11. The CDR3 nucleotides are TGCAGTGCTAGAGGAATACTTCGCACAGGGGACTATGGCTACACCTTC. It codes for CSARGILRTGDYGYTF.

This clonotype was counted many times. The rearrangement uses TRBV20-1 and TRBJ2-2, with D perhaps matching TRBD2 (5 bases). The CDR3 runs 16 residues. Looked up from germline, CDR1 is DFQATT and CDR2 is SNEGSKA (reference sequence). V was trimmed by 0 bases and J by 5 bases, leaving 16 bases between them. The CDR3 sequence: CSARDPEGDVTGELFF. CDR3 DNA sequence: TGCAGTGCTAGAGATCCCGAGGGAGACGTAACCGGGGAGCTGTTTTTT.

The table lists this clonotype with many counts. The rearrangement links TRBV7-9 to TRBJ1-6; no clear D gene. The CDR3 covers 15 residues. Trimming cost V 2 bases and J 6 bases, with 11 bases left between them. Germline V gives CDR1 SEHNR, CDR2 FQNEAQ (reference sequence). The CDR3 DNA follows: TGTGCCAGCAGCTTAACAACGGCTCGTAATTCACCCCTCCACTTT. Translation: CASSLTTARNSPLHF.